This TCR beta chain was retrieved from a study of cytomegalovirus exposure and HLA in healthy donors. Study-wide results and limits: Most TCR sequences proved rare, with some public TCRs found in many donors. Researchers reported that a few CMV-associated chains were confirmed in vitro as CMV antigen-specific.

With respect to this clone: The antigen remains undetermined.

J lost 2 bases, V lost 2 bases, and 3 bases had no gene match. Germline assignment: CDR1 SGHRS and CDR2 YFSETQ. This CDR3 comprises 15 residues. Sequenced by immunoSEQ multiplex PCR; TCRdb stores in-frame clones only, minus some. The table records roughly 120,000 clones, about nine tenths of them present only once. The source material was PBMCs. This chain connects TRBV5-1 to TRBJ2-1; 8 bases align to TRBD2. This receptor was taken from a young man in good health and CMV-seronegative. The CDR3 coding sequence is TGCGCCAGCAGCTTAGAGCGGGAGACCTACAATGAGCAGTTCTTC. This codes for CASSLERETYNEQFF.